This entry lists 20 T cell receptor beta chains sequenced from one sample in a study of CD8 T cells in Susac syndrome. RNA was extracted with the RNeasy kit, and a quantity of roughly 0.5 to 1 ug was reverse transcribed using random hexamers. MiXCR was run by TCRdb on the immunoSEQ multiplex PCR reads, yielding one entry per CDR3 protein. The data contain roughly 170,000 distinct CDR3 sequences, approximately 93% of them singletons. Source material: CD4+ T cells from PBMCs. The receptors come from a human donor with multiple sclerosis.

This clonotype appeared once. The rearrangement uses TRBV28 and TRBJ1-2, with D uncertain. Trimming took off 5 bases at V and 1 base at J, with 11 bases between the two ends. Looked up from germline, CDR1 is MDHEN and CDR2 is SYDVKM. This CDR3 is 14 amino acids long. The CDR3, as DNA: TGTGCCAGCAGTCCCCCTCCGGTTAACTATGGCTACACCTTC. This translates into CASSPPPVNYGYTF.

This clonotype has more than one count but fewer than ten. The chain recombines TRBV28 with TRBJ1-2; D call uncertain. The CDR3 is 14 residues long. Germline V gives CDR1 MDHEN, CDR2 SYDVKM. Trimming pared 5 bases from V and 6 bases from J, leaving 16 bases between. The CDR3 region is CASSPRRTPHGYTF. Written as DNA, the CDR3 is TGTGCCAGCAGTCCCCGGCGGACCCCTCATGGCTACACCTTC.

DNA for the CDR3: TGTGCCAGCTCACCGGGACAGGCCACCGGTAATACGCAGTATTTT. This gives the protein CASSPGQATGNTQYF. J is TRBJ2-3 and V is TRBV18; 8 positions agree with TRBD1. Germline trimming cut 3 bases from V and 7 bases from J; bases unmatched to any gene: 9. Germline V gene data show CDR1 as KGHSH and CDR2 as LQKENI. This CDR3 region has 15 residues.

This sequence joins TRBV19 and TRBJ2-1; the match to TRBD2 covers 9 bases. This CDR3 has 14 amino acids. Looked up from germline, CDR1 is LNHDA and CDR2 is SQIVND (reference sequence). The ends lost 3 bases at V and 9 bases at J; junction bases unmatched: 6. The CDR3 nucleotides are TGTGCCAGTAGTATCCAACGACTAGCGGTTGAGCAGTTCTTC. It is translated as CASSIQRLAVEQFF.

The V call is TRBV28, the J call TRBJ1-1; 9 bases agree with TRBD1. The V and J ends lost 5 bases and 4 bases, in that order; junction bases with no gene match: 8. This CDR3 spans 15 amino acids. CDR1 MDHEN and CDR2 SYDVKM come from the germline V gene. CDR3 region: CASSPPGQGRTEAFF. CDR3 nucleotide sequence: TGTGCCAGCAGTCCACCGGGACAGGGTCGCACTGAAGCTTTCTTT.

The CDR3 DNA reads as TGTGCCACAAACACAGCGAACACTGAAGCTTTCTTT. This gives the protein CATNTANTEAFF. The J gene is TRBJ1-1, the V gene TRBV30; D is ambiguous. This CDR3 is built from 12 residues. The germline V and J ends were trimmed by 8 bases and 1 base, with 11 bases remaining between them. The germline V gene has CDR1 GTSNPN and CDR2 SVGIG (reference sequence). The variable domain in full, with the rest retrieved from reference TRBV30 and TRBJ1-1, is SQTIHQWPATLVQPVGSPLSLECTVEGTSNPNLYWYRQAAGRGLQLLFYSVGIGQISSEVPQNLSASRPQDRQFILSSKKLLLSDSGFYLCATNTANTEAFFGQGTRLTVV.

This clonotype appeared once. V and J are TRBV18 and TRBJ1-1, with TRBD1 matching over 8 bases. Germline CDR1 KGHSH, CDR2 LQKENI. With 3 bases clipped from V and 4 bases from J, the junction kept 13 bases outside the gene matches. The CDR3 loop spans 17 amino acids. The CDR3 bases are TGTGCCAGCTCACCCCAGAACCCGACAGGGGTTGGCACTGAAGCTTTCTTT. Translated, it gives CASSPQNPTGVGTEAFF.

The CDR3 sequence: CSVEQGREQFF. In DNA, the CDR3 is TGCAGCGTTGAACAGGGACGCGAGCAGTTCTTC. The rearrangement uses TRBV29-1 and TRBJ2-1; D assignment may be TRBD1 or TRBD2 (5 bases each). Germline V gene sequence: CDR1 SQVTM, CDR2 ANQGSEA. V was shortened by 2 bases and J by 10 bases, with 9 bases between the two germline ends. The CDR3 spans 11 residues.

The chain joins TRBV7-2 to TRBJ1-2; D is uncertain. CDR3 size: 12 residues. The germline V gene has CDR1 SGHTA and CDR2 FQGNSA. Trimming left V 5 bases short and J 7 bases short, with 11 bases between. CDR3 region: CASSRDVGGYTF. The CDR3 bases are TGTGCCAGCAGCCGAGATGTGGGTGGCTACACCTTC.

This chain links TRBV5-1 with TRBJ1-4, with a possible D match to TRBD1 (6 bases). The CDR3 covers 15 residues. V was cut by 5 bases and J by 4 bases, with 15 bases left in between. Germline CDR1 is SGHRS and CDR2 is YFSETQ. The CDR3 region is CASRKRTERNEKLFF. The CDR3 DNA follows: TGCGCCAGCAGAAAAAGGACAGAGCGTAATGAAAAACTGTTTTTT.

The V call is TRBV24-1, the J call TRBJ1-2; no clear D gene. Between the trimmed V and J ends, which lost 4 bases and 6 bases, there was a span of 14 bases. Germline assignment: CDR1 KGHDR and CDR2 SFDVKD. CDR3 size: 14 residues. The CDR3 DNA sequence: TGTGCCACCAGTGACGCTACCAAGACCCATGGCTACACCTTC. It encodes CATSDATKTHGYTF.

V and J are TRBV6-6 and TRBJ1-5, with TRBD1 matching 7 bases. Per the germline V gene, CDR1 is MNHNY and CDR2 is SVGAGI (reference sequence). V shed 0 bases, J shed 5 bases, and the junction held 1 base outside the gene matches. CDR3 length: 14 residues. CDR3 DNA sequence: TGTGCCAGCAGTTACTCGCAGGGGGATCAGCCCCAGCATTTT. This sequence encodes CASSYSQGDQPQHF.

This chain connects TRBV20-1 to TRBJ2-7; 10 bases are shared with TRBD1. This CDR3 is built from 14 residues. The germline CDR1 and CDR2 sequences are DFQATT and SNEGSKA (reference sequence). V lost 1 base, J lost 2 bases, and 2 bases stayed unmatched. CDR3: CSARVDRGAYEQYF. The DNA of the CDR3 is TGCAGTGCTAGAGTGGACAGGGGGGCCTACGAGCAGTACTTC.

J is TRBJ1-1 and V is TRBV30; weak D call: TRBD1 (5 bases). V was clipped by 0 bases and J by 8 bases, with 7 bases between them. Germline V gene lookup returns CDR1 GTSNPN and CDR2 SVGIG (reference sequence). There are 11 residues in the CDR3. The CDR3 DNA sequence: TGTGCCTGGAGTGTAACAGGCGAAGCTTTCTTT. It encodes CAWSVTGEAFF.

The V call is TRBV6-5, the J call TRBJ2-3; 10 bases agree with TRBD1. V dropped 8 bases and J dropped 8; count of bases not matched to a gene: 7. Germline CDR1 is MNHEY and CDR2 is SVGAGI. The CDR3 extends over 13 amino acids. Here the CDR3 DNA reads TGTGCCAGCTCGGGACAGGGGTGGGGTACGCAGTATTTT. Amino acids: CASSGQGWGTQYF.

The gene calls are TRBV15 and TRBJ2-5; tentatively, D is TRBD1 or TRBD2 (5 bases each). CDR3 length equals 17 residues. V lost 0 bases, J lost 4 bases, and 18 bases lay in between. The germline V gene has CDR1 LNHNV and CDR2 YYDKDF (reference sequence). The CDR3 protein is CATSRDQGPSWGETQYF. The CDR3 DNA sequence: TGTGCCACCAGCAGAGACCAGGGACCCTCGTGGGGAGAGACCCAGTACTTC. The variable domain in full, completed from reference TRBV15 and TRBJ2-5, reads DAMVIQNPRYQVTQFGKPVTLSCSQTLNHNVMYWYQQKSSQAPKLLFHYYDKDFNNEADTPDNFQSRRPNTSFCFLDIRSPGLGDTAMYLCATSRDQGPSWGETQYFGPGTRLLVL.

The rearrangement links TRBV19 to TRBJ2-5; no clear D gene. Germline V gene lookup returns CDR1 LNHDA and CDR2 SQIVND (reference sequence). The CDR3 extends over 12 amino acids. V lost 2 bases and J 4 bases, leaving 5 bases between the germline ends. The DNA of the CDR3 is TGTGCCAGTAGTATATCTGGAGAGACCCAGTACTTC. It specifies CASSISGETQYF. Combining the CDR3 with reference TRBV19 and TRBJ2-5 gives the whole variable domain DGGITQSPKYLFRKEGQNVTLSCEQNLNHDAMYWYRQDPGQGLRLIYYSQIVNDFQKGDIAEGYSVSREKKESFPLTVTSAQKNPTAFYLCASSISGETQYFGPGTRLLVL.

The V call is TRBV2, the J call TRBJ1-1; D is unresolved. V gave up 7 bases and J gave up 2 bases, with 11 bases separating them. The CDR3 is 13 residues long. Germline lookup yields CDR1 SNHLY and CDR2 FYNNEI. For the CDR3, the DNA is TGTGCCAGCACCCGCTGGGTTAACACTGAAGCTTTCTTT. It translates to CASTRWVNTEAFF. Full variable domain (rest looked up from reference TRBV2 and TRBJ1-1): EPEVTQTPSHQVTQMGQEVILRCVPISNHLYFYWYRQILGQKVEFLVSFYNNEISEKSEIFDDQFSVERPDGSNFTLKIRSTKLEDSAMYFCASTRWVNTEAFFGQGTRLTVV.

This clonotype was seen once. This chain uses TRBV18 with TRBJ1-1; possible D gene TRBD1, 5 bases. Germline V gives CDR1 KGHSH, CDR2 LQKENI. Trimming removed 4 bases at V and 0 bases at J, with 12 bases between. The CDR3 spans 15 residues. Here the CDR3 DNA reads TGTGCCAGCTCACTTAGGACAATCATGAACACTGAAGCTTTCTTT. Translation: CASSLRTIMNTEAFF. Variable domain in full (rest from reference TRBV18 and TRBJ1-1): NAGVMQNPRHLVRRRGQEARLRCSPMKGHSHVYWYRQLPEEGLKFMVYLQKENIIDESGMPKERFSAEFPKEGPSILRIQQVVRGDSAAYFCASSLRTIMNTEAFFGQGTRLTVV.

This sequence joins TRBV27 and TRBJ2-7; maybe TRBD1 (5 bases). CDR1 is MNHEY and CDR2 is SMNVEV in the germline V gene (reference sequence). The V end lost 3 bases, the J end lost 0 bases, and 9 bases lay between the germline ends. The CDR3 totals 14 residues. The CDR3 DNA reads as TGTGCCAGCAGTTTTCAGGGAAGCTCCTACGAGCAGTACTTC. This sequence encodes CASSFQGSSYEQYF.